A selection of T cell receptor beta chains follows, all from one sample in a study of T cell responses to AZD1222 COVID-19 vaccine. Clones were sequenced by immunoSEQ multiplex PCR, and TCRdb holds only the in-frame ones, with some missing. The table records 100,000 to 120,000 clones, about 81% of them present only once. This specimen was peripheral blood, taken on day 0 of AZD1222 vaccination. The receptors derive from an adult in good health. CDR3s include the opening cysteine and the closing phenylalanine or tryptophan. D genes are given only for firm matches. A clone size is listed for some rows: how often the clone was seen (once, few, many), or a class if it is expanded.

V gene	D gene	J gene	clone size	CDR3 protein	CDR3 DNA
TRBV5-1	.	TRBJ1-6	.	CASSLVPGSDYSPLHF	TGCGCCAGCAGCTTGGTACCGGGGTCAGATTATTCACCCCTCCACTTT
TRBV27	.	TRBJ1-4	.	CASSPTITAGKLFF	TGTGCCAGCAGTCCAACCATCACAGCGGGAAAACTGTTTTTT
TRBV12-3/TRBV12-4	.	TRBJ1-1	.	CASSPGTEAFF	TGTGCCAGCAGCCCAGGGACTGAAGCTTTCTTT
TRBV5-1	.	TRBJ1-1	.	CASRGQSNTEAFF	TGCGCCAGCAGAGGACAGTCGAACACTGAAGCTTTCTTT
TRBV10-2	TRBD1	TRBJ1-1	.	CASRLTGMNTEAFF	TGCGCCAGCAGGCTGACAGGGATGAACACTGAAGCTTTCTTT
TRBV7-6	TRBD1	TRBJ1-6	.	CASSPNTGTVNSPLHF	TGTGCCAGCAGCCCAAACACCGGGACAGTCAATTCACCCCTCCACTTT
TRBV19	TRBD1	TRBJ1-1	.	CASSPYRGRNTEAFF	TGTGCCAGTAGTCCTTACAGGGGGCGGAACACTGAAGCTTTCTTT
TRBV9	TRBD1	TRBJ2-7	.	CASSPWTGGYEQYF	TGTGCCAGCAGCCCATGGACAGGGGGCTACGAGCAGTACTTC
TRBV7-2	TRBD1	TRBJ2-2	few	CASSLAPTGGNTGELFF	TGTGCCAGCAGCTTAGCCCCAACAGGGGGCAACACCGGGGAGCTGTTTTTT
TRBV7-9	.	TRBJ2-3	.	CASSGRRRDLTQYF	TGTGCCAGCAGCGGACGTCGCCGGGACCTTACGCAGTATTTT
TRBV6-1	.	TRBJ1-2	.	CASSEAQGRYGYTF	TGTGCCAGCAGTGAAGCCCAGGGGAGGTATGGCTACACCTTC
TRBV18	.	TRBJ2-3	.	CASSPLGGGPSSTDTQYF	TGTGCCAGCTCACCTCTCGGCGGGGGCCCCTCTAGCACAGATACGCAGTATTTT
TRBV6-5	.	TRBJ2-7	.	CASSTRTYEQYF	TGTGCCAGCAGTACCCGGACCTACGAGCAGTACTTC
TRBV7-9	TRBD1	TRBJ2-2	.	CASSPSGTGNTGELFF	TGTGCCAGCAGCCCATCCGGGACAGGGAACACCGGGGAGCTGTTTTTT
TRBV3-1/TRBV3-2	TRBD2	TRBJ2-1	.	CASRLSGGNYNEQFF	TGTGCCAGCAGGCTCAGCGGGGGGAACTACAATGAGCAGTTCTTC
TRBV25-1	.	TRBJ1-1	once	CASTFGAANTEAFF	TGTGCCAGCACTTTCGGGGCGGCGAACACTGAAGCTTTCTTT
TRBV7-2	.	TRBJ2-7	.	CASSAHRESFNEQYF	TGTGCCAGCAGCGCACACCGGGAGAGTTTCAACGAGCAGTACTTC
TRBV6-5	.	TRBJ1-2	few	CASSLSGSDYGYTF	TGTGCCAGCAGTTTATCAGGGTCGGACTATGGCTACACCTTC
TRBV5-4	.	TRBJ1-3	.	CASSLGNSGNTIYF	TGTGCCAGCAGCTTAGGGAACTCTGGAAACACCATATATTTT
TRBV12-3/TRBV12-4	TRBD1	TRBJ1-5	.	CASRLTGTAPQHF	TGTGCCAGCAGGCTGACAGGGACGGCACCCCAGCATTTT
TRBV5-1	.	TRBJ1-1	.	CASSFRDTEAFF	TGCGCCAGCAGCTTTCGGGACACTGAAGCTTTCTTT
TRBV5-6	.	TRBJ1-5	.	CASSLGGLDNSNQPQHF	TGTGCCAGCAGCTTGGGGGGGTTGGACAATAGCAATCAGCCCCAGCATTTT
TRBV7-8	TRBD1	TRBJ2-5	.	CASSQDRGQETQYF	TGTGCCAGCAGCCAGGACAGGGGGCAAGAGACCCAGTACTTC
TRBV4-3	TRBD2	TRBJ2-1	.	CASSQEEGRGKQFF	TGCGCCAGCAGCCAAGAAGAGGGGCGGGGGAAGCAGTTCTTC
TRBV2	.	TRBJ2-5	.	CASSGPGAETQYF	TGTGCCAGCAGCGGACCGGGGGCAGAGACCCAGTACTTC
TRBV13	.	TRBJ1-2	.	CASSWDTEGRGYTF	TGTGCCAGCAGCTGGGACACCGAAGGTAGGGGCTACACCTTC
TRBV7-9	TRBD2	TRBJ2-1	.	CASSIAGASVNEQFF	TGTGCCAGCAGCATAGCGGGGGCGTCTGTCAATGAGCAGTTCTTC
TRBV9	.	TRBJ1-5	once	CASSREGVGPQHF	TGTGCCAGCAGCCGGGAGGGTGTGGGGCCCCAGCATTTT
TRBV9	TRBD1	TRBJ2-3	.	CASSPLGQGAWTDTQYF	TGTGCCAGCAGCCCTCTCGGACAGGGGGCTTGGACAGATACGCAGTATTTT
TRBV6-6	.	TRBJ1-2	few	CASRFETRNYGYTF	TGTGCCAGCAGGTTCGAGACGCGTAACTATGGCTACACCTTC
TRBV11-2	.	TRBJ2-7	once	CASSQGLGGVLGYEQYF	TGTGCCAGCAGCCAAGGGCTCGGGGGAGTCTTGGGATACGAGCAGTACTTC
TRBV7-7	TRBD2	TRBJ2-2	.	CASSLGVAGHYTGELFF	TGTGCCAGCAGCTTAGGCGTAGCGGGGCATTACACCGGGGAGCTGTTTTTT
TRBV6-6	.	TRBJ2-5	once	CASRVSGGVETQYF	TGTGCCAGCAGGGTATCCGGGGGCGTTGAGACCCAGTACTTC
TRBV7-2	TRBD2	TRBJ2-1	few	CASSLNREERLEQFF	TGTGCCAGCAGCCTTAACCGGGAGGAGAGACTTGAGCAGTTCTTC
TRBV4-3	.	TRBJ2-7	once	CASSQRPSRGGVYEQYF	TGCGCCAGCAGCCAACGGCCATCAAGGGGCGGGGTCTACGAGCAGTACTTC
TRBV24-1	.	TRBJ2-3	.	CATSDRGRGTDTQYF	TGTGCCACCAGTGATCGGGGGCGGGGCACAGATACGCAGTATTTT
TRBV7-8	.	TRBJ1-2	.	CASTPGGRYGYTF	TGTGCCAGCACCCCGGGAGGGCGGTATGGCTACACCTTC
TRBV20-1	.	TRBJ1-2	.	CSASGTGAYSSYGYTF	TGCAGTGCCAGTGGGACGGGAGCTTACTCCTCTTATGGCTACACCTTC
TRBV18	.	TRBJ1-6	few	CASSPGGDDSPLHF	TGTGCCAGCTCACCAGGGGGAGACGATTCACCCCTCCACTTT
TRBV5-1	.	TRBJ2-3	.	CASSLRQDGTDTQYF	TGCGCCAGCAGCCTAAGACAGGATGGGACAGATACGCAGTATTTT
TRBV30	TRBD1	TRBJ1-2	once	CAWGTGVYGYTF	TGTGCCTGGGGTACAGGGGTTTATGGCTACACCTTC
TRBV5-1	.	TRBJ1-6	.	CASNEEGTYNSPLHF	TGCGCCAGCAATGAGGAGGGGACCTATAATTCACCCCTCCACTTT
TRBV6-4	TRBD1	TRBJ2-6	.	CASSKTGGSGANVLTF	TGTGCCAGCAGTAAGACAGGGGGCTCTGGGGCCAACGTCCTGACTTTC
TRBV7-9	.	TRBJ1-3	.	CAGQGTGNTIYF	TGTGCCGGCCAGGGAACTGGAAACACCATATATTTT